The 5 T cell receptor beta chains reported below all come from one sample, sequenced in a study of blood T cells in healthy people across ages (dated by TCRdb to 2015 to 2017). Library method: 5' RACE. Sequencing relied on an Illumina HiSeq 2500. A second PCR of about 6 to 11 cycles was run with a J-beta primer mix and a sample-barcoded 5' primer. TCRdb redid the processing of the public reads, applying fastp at Q25 and MiXCR, and retained in-frame beta chains. Each entry is one CDR3 protein sequence, shown with its most common DNA and genes. In this sample the table shows some 1.5 million distinct CDR3 sequences, under 55% of which occur a single time. In total, the top ten clones hold about 3.8% of the sample. Sequenced material: blood. All receptors come from a young woman in good health.

The chain recombines TRBV20-1 with TRBJ1-5; D is unresolved. The CDR3 extends over 15 amino acids. The V gene lost 8 bases and the J gene lost 6 bases, with 23 bases spanning the gap. Germline assignment: CDR1 DFQATT and CDR2 SNEGSKA (reference sequence). The CDR3 reads CSLPRVGSTGQPQHF. CDR3 nucleotides: TGCAGTCTCCCCCGGGTCGGCAGTACCGGTCAGCCCCAGCATTTT.

This chain links TRBV10-3 with TRBJ2-5; a possible D gene is TRBD1 (6 bases). Gene TRBJ2-7 matches the end of the DNA better, so the J call may be wrong. From germline, CDR1 is ENHRY and CDR2 SYGVKD. The CDR3 has 12 residues. CDR3 bases: TGTGCCATCAGTGACAGGGGCCACGAGCAGTACTTC. The encoded protein is CAISDRGHEQYF.

The V call is TRBV6-1, the J call TRBJ1-4; D is undetermined. The germline V gene encodes CDR1 MNHNS and CDR2 SASEGT. The CDR3 runs to 18 residues. Deletions cut 5 bases from V and 0 bases from J, with 19 bases between. As DNA, the CDR3 is TGTGCCAGCAGTCGAGCCCCAGGTGGAAGGACAACTAATGAAAAACTGTTTTTT. Amino acid sequence: CASSRAPGGRTTNEKLFF.

This clonotype has a handful of counts. The rearrangement links TRBV7-2 to TRBJ2-1, with TRBD1 matching 7 bases. The assigned J gene may be wrong: the sequence end matches TRBJ2-7 better. This CDR3 contains 17 residues. Germline V lookup: CDR1 SGHTA, CDR2 FQGNSA. Here the CDR3 DNA reads TGTGCCAGCAGCCCATCCATCTCGACAGGGTTCTACAATGAGCAGTACTTC. Amino acids: CASSPSISTGFYNEQYF.

In this sample, this clonotype turned up a few times. CDR3 DNA sequence: TGCGCCAGCAGCCATCGACGACGGAACACTGAAGCTTTCTTT. Translating gives CASSHRRRNTEAFF. The chain carries TRBV4-3 and TRBJ1-1, with D unclear. The CDR3 covers 14 residues. Germline V gene lookup returns CDR1 LGHNA and CDR2 YSLEER. V lost 3 bases and J lost 1, with 9 bases in between.